The TCR beta chain under discussion was sequenced for a study of blood T cell repertoires in COVID-19. Study summary: PBMCs, B-cell-depleted T cells, or T cells were the source of the cDNA or gDNA that made up the material.

In the original workflow: Scientists estimated how many nucleated cells there were by amplifying reference gene primers. Sequencing was performed with immunoSEQ multiplex PCR; in TCRdb, only in-frame clones are kept and a portion is missing. That table furnishes V, J and clone size, whereas the DNA furnished D and trimming. The data show approximately 340,000 clones, about 86% seen once. Germline V CDR1 and CDR2: LNHDA, SQIVND (reference sequence). The CDR3 sequence is 15 residues long. With V trimmed by 5 bases and J by 2 bases, 9 bases remained unmatched. V gene TRBV19 combines with J gene TRBJ2-7; 7 nucleotides align to TRBD1. The sequence came from a man aged 25-45 years with active or convalescent COVID-19. The sequenced sample consisted of peripheral blood. This chain's CDR3 is CASSSIGTVTYEQYF. The CDR3 DNA reads as TGTGCCAGTAGTTCGATCGGGACAGTTACCTACGAGCAGTACTTC.